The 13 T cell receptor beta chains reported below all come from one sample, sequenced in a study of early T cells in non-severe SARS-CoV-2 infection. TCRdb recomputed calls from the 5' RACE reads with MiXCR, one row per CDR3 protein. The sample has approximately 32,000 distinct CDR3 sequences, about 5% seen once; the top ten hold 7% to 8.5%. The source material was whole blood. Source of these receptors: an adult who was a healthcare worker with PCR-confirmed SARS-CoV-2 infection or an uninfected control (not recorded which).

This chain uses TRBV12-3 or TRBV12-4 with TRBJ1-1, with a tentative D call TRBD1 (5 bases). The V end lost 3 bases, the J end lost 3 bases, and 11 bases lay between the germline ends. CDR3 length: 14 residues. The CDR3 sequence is CASSFAAGHTEAFF. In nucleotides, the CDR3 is TGTGCCAGCAGTTTCGCCGCAGGGCACACTGAAGCTTTCTTT.

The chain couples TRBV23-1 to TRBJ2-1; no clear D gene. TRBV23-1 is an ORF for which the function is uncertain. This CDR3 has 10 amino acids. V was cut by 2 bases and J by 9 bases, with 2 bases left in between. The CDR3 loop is CASSQIEQFF. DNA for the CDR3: TGCGCCAGCAGTCAAATTGAGCAGTTCTTC.

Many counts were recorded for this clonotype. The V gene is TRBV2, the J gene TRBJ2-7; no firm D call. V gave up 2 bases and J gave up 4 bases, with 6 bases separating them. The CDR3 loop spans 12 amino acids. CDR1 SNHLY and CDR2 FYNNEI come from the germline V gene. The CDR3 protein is CASSEQLYEQYF. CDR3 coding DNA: TGTGCCAGCAGTGAACAGCTTTACGAGCAGTACTTC.

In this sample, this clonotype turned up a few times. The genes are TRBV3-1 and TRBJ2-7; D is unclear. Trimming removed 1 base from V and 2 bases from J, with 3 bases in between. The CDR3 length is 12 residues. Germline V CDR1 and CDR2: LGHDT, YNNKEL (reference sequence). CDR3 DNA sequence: TGTGCCAGCAGCCAAGTGGCCTACGAGCAGTACTTC. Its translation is CASSQVAYEQYF.

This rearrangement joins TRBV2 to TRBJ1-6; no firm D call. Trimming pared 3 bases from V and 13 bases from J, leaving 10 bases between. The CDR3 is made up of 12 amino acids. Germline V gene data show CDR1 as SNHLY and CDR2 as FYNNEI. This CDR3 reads CASSDNLRPLHF. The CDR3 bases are TGTGCCAGCAGTGACAACCTCCGGCCCCTCCACTTT.

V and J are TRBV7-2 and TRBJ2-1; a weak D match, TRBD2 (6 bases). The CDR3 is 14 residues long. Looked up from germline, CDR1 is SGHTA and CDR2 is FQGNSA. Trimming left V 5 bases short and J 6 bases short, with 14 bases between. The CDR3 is CASSQFSRGNEQFF. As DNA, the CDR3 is TGTGCCAGCAGCCAGTTTTCGCGGGGCAATGAGCAGTTCTTC.

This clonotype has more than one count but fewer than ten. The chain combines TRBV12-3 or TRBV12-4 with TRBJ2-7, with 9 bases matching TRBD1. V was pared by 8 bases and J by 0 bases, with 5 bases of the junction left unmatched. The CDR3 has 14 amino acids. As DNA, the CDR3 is TGTGCCAGCGGTGGGGGACAGGGCTCCTACGAGCAGTACTTC. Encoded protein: CASGGGQGSYEQYF.

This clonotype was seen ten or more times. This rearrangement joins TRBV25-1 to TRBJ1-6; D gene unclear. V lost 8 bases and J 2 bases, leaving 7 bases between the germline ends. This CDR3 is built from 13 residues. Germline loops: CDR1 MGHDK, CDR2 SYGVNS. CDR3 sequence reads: CASLFTYNSPLHF. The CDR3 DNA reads TGTGCCAGCCTGTTCACCTATAATTCACCCCTCCACTTT.

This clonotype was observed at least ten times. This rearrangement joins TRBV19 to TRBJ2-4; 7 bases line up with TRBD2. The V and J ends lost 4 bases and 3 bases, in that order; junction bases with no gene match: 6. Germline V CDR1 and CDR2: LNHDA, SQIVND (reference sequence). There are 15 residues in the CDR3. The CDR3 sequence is CASSTGGGGKNIQYF. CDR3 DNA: TGTGCCAGTAGTACCGGTGGGGGGGGCAAAAACATTCAGTACTTC.

CDR3 DNA: TGTGCCAGCAGTTTGCTCCCGGGGTCTTCCTACGAGCAGTACTTC. This sequence encodes CASSLLPGSSYEQYF. The chain uses TRBV12-3 or TRBV12-4 and TRBJ2-7; perhaps TRBD2 as D (5 bases). The ends were cut back, 3 bases at V and 1 base at J, with 13 bases in the middle. The CDR3 has 15 amino acids.

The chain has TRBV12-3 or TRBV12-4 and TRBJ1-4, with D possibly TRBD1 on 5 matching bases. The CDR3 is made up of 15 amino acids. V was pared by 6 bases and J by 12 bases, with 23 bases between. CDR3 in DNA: TGTGCCAGCAGGCCCTTTGGGGGTGCAACGGGGGAACTGTTTTTT. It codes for CASRPFGGATGELFF.

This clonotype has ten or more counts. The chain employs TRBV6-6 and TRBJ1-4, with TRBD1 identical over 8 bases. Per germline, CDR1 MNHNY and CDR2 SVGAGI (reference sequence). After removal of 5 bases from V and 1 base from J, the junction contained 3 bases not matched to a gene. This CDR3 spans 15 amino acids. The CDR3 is CASSTTGVTNEKLFF. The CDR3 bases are TGTGCCAGCAGTACGACAGGGGTAACTAATGAAAAACTGTTTTTT.

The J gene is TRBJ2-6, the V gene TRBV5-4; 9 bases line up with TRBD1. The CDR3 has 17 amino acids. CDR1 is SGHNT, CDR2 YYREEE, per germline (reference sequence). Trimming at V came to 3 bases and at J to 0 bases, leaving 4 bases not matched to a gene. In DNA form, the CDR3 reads TGTGCCAGCAGCTGGGGACAGGGAAGCTCTGGGGCCAACGTCCTGACTTTC. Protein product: CASSWGQGSSGANVLTF.